The 22 T cell receptor beta chains reported below all come from one sample, sequenced in a study of T cell repertoires and HLA-DP antigens (dated by TCRdb to the late 2010s). Library generation was performed with the immunoSEQ multiplex PCR assay. This immuneACCESS table, as held by TCRdb, lists in-frame sequences with V and J called but not all clones. Of the missing ones, under half trace to an unresolved V gene in checked studies; the others have no known cause. The sample includes over 60,000 clones, with around 80% observed a single time. The top ten constitute roughly 1.5% of the sample. Their antigens are not known. Sequencing was done on a sample of CD4+ T cells from PBMCs. These receptors were obtained from a man in his 60s in good health and CMV-seronegative.

The rearrangement uses TRBV19 and TRBJ1-5; D unclear. The CDR3 consists of 12 residues. Germline-derived CDR1 and CDR2 are LNHDA and SQIVND (reference sequence). V was clipped by 5 bases and J by 7 bases, with 9 bases between them. Here the CDR3 DNA reads TGTGCCAGTAGTGGTCTTCAGCAGCCCCAGCATTTT. The encoded protein is CASSGLQQPQHF.

The chain is built from TRBV25-1 and TRBJ2-1; 10 bases agree with TRBD2. The CDR3 totals 15 residues. V trimming: 2 bases; J trimming: 10 bases; junction bases outside the gene matches: 8. CDR1 and CDR2 from the germline V gene are MGHDK and SYGVNS. The CDR3 DNA follows: TGTGCCAGCAGTGAACGGGGACTAGCGAGATACGAGCAGTTCTTC. As protein: CASSERGLARYEQFF.

This clone has just one count. The DNA for the CDR3 is TGCGCCAGCGGACCGGGACAGCGTTACAATGAGCAGTTCTTC. Encoded protein: CASGPGQRYNEQFF. The rearrangement joins TRBV10-2 to TRBJ2-1; 7 bases fit TRBD1. This CDR3 has 14 residues. Germline values: CDR1 WSHSY, CDR2 SAAADI. V was clipped by 8 bases and J by 4 bases; unmatched bases: 8.

This clone is labeled medium-sized. The chain combines TRBV28 with TRBJ1-3; D is ambiguous. Trimming removed 7 bases from V and 0 bases from J, with 10 bases in between. Germline V gives CDR1 MDHEN, CDR2 SYDVKM. There are 14 residues in the CDR3. CDR3 DNA: TGTGCCAGCACTTTTGGGTCCTCTGGAAACACCATATATTTT. Translated, it gives CASTFGSSGNTIYF.

The gene calls are TRBV6-1 and TRBJ1-2; 8 bases agree with TRBD1. The CDR3 extends over 14 amino acids. Germline values: CDR1 MNHNS, CDR2 SASEGT. The V and J ends lost 6 bases and 6 bases, in that order; junction bases with no gene match: 9. The CDR3 sequence is CASSGTGTNNGYTF. CDR3 DNA: TGTGCCAGCAGCGGGACAGGAACCAACAATGGCTACACCTTC.

The CDR3 coding sequence is TGTGCCAGCAGCTTAGAAGGCCTGGGGGGACAGGCCAACACCGGGGAGCTGTTTTTT. Translated: CASSLEGLGGQANTGELFF. This chain uses TRBV11-1 with TRBJ2-2; 8 bases are a match to TRBD1. The CDR3 extends over 19 amino acids. From germline, CDR1 is SGHAT and CDR2 FQDESV (reference sequence). The V segment lost 1 base and the J segment 2 bases; nucleotides outside the gene matches: 12.

This chain joins TRBV9 and TRBJ2-5; D remains unclear. Per germline, CDR1 SGDLS and CDR2 YYNGEE. V gave up 0 bases and J gave up 10 bases, with 13 bases separating them. This CDR3 is built from 13 residues. The CDR3, as DNA: TGTGCCAGCAGCGTAGCTGTCGGGTCTGACCAGTACTTC. Its protein product is CASSVAVGSDQYF.

The table lists this clone with a count of one. The rearrangement uses TRBV9 and TRBJ1-3; possibly TRBD1 for D (5 bases). From germline, CDR1 is SGDLS and CDR2 YYNGEE. The CDR3 contains 16 residues. V lost 1 base and J lost 2, with 13 bases in between. The CDR3 here is CASSVSAPGTGNTIYF. The CDR3 DNA sequence: TGTGCCAGCAGCGTATCCGCCCCAGGGACTGGAAACACCATATATTTT.

The chain combines TRBV11-2 with TRBJ1-4, with 7 positions matching TRBD1. The V segment lost 11 bases and the J segment 3 bases; nucleotides outside the gene matches: 6. The CDR3 runs 13 residues. Germline V gene data show CDR1 as SGHAT and CDR2 as FQNNGV. The CDR3 DNA reads TGTGCCGGATTGGGACAGCCTAATGAAAAACTGTTTTTT. Amino acid sequence: CAGLGQPNEKLFF.

This clone occurred a few times. This rearrangement joins TRBV7-8 to TRBJ1-6; no clear D. Per the germline V gene, CDR1 is SGHVS and CDR2 is FQNEAQ. This CDR3 spans 15 amino acids. V shed 2 bases and J shed 7 bases, with 12 bases lying between them. The CDR3: CASSLRVGGNSPLHF. The DNA for the CDR3 is TGTGCCAGCAGCTTAAGGGTAGGAGGGAATTCACCCCTCCACTTT.

The V and J genes are TRBV19 and TRBJ1-2; 7 bases are a match to TRBD1. The CDR3 spans 13 residues. V gave up 5 bases and J gave up 7 bases; unmatched junction bases: 7. The V gene's germline CDR1 is LNHDA and CDR2 SQIVND (reference sequence). DNA for the CDR3: TGTGCCAGTAGTCCTGGACAGGCAGCTGGCTACACCTTC. Encoded protein: CASSPGQAAGYTF.

The chain recombines TRBV6-1 with TRBJ2-4, with D unresolved. Germline V CDR1 and CDR2: MNHNS, SASEGT. V lost 2 bases and J 7 bases, leaving 18 bases between the germline ends. This CDR3 contains 16 residues. The CDR3 sequence is CASSEQVLSAENIQYF. CDR3 nucleotides: TGTGCCAGCAGTGAACAGGTGCTCTCCGCGGAGAACATTCAGTACTTC.

The CDR3 reads CASRGPRGVNGGYTF. The CDR3 region has the DNA TGTGCCAGCAGAGGACCCCGGGGCGTAAATGGAGGCTACACCTTC. The chain has TRBV7-2 and TRBJ1-2; D may be TRBD1 (5 bases). From germline, CDR1 is SGHTA and CDR2 FQGNSA. Trimming stripped 6 bases from V and 8 bases from J, with 22 bases between. The CDR3 totals 15 residues.

In DNA form, the CDR3 reads TGTGCCTGGAGTGTACTGGACAGAGCCGGGGGCATTCAGTACTTC. The encoded protein is CAWSVLDRAGGIQYF. This rearrangement joins TRBV30 to TRBJ2-4; D may match TRBD1 or TRBD2 (6 bases each). The CDR3 is made up of 15 amino acids. V gave up 0 bases and J gave up 9 bases, with 18 bases separating them. Germline CDR1 GTSNPN, CDR2 SVGIG (reference sequence).

V gene TRBV2 combines with J gene TRBJ1-4; TRBD1 aligns across 7 bases. J gave up 8 bases and V 6 bases, and 6 bases lay outside the gene matches. CDR1 is SNHLY and CDR2 is FYNNEI in the germline V gene. This CDR3 spans 13 amino acids. The CDR3 bases are TGTGCCAGCAGAGACAGGGCTGGCGAAAAACTGTTTTTT. Amino acids: CASRDRAGEKLFF.

The genes are TRBV15 and TRBJ1-2, with D hard to call. CDR1 and CDR2 (germline): LNHNV, YYDKDF (reference sequence). The CDR3 length is 14 residues. With 1 base removed from V and 4 bases from J, the gap between germline ends came to 10 bases. The CDR3 bases are TGTGCCACCAGCAGAGCAAACAGACCCTATGGCTACACCTTC. Its translation is CATSRANRPYGYTF.

This clone was counted a single time. The chain links TRBV7-3 to TRBJ2-3; the match to TRBD2 covers 12 bases. Germline CDR1 and CDR2: SGHTA and FQGTGA. This CDR3 is 18 amino acids long. V was clipped by 3 bases and J by 0 bases; unmatched bases: 7. The chain's CDR3 is CASSFPSSGRDSTDTQYF. In DNA, the CDR3 is TGTGCCAGCAGCTTCCCCTCTAGCGGGAGGGATAGCACAGATACGCAGTATTTT.

The rearrangement uses TRBV30 and TRBJ2-5; 7 bases are a match to TRBD2. Germline-derived CDR1 and CDR2 are GTSNPN and SVGIG (reference sequence). The J segment lost 4 bases and the V segment lost 2 bases, leaving 10 bases of the junction unmatched. The CDR3 totals 15 residues. The CDR3 protein is CAWSPGEGTRETQYF. The CDR3 DNA reads as TGTGCCTGGAGTCCTGGGGAGGGAACTCGAGAGACCCAGTACTTC.

V gene TRBV6-5 combines with J gene TRBJ2-3, with 11 bases that match TRBD2. V lost 5 bases and J lost 6; bases outside the gene matches: 7. The CDR3 extends over 15 amino acids. CDR1 is MNHEY and CDR2 is SVGAGI in the germline V gene. Written as DNA, the CDR3 is TGTGCCAGCAGTCGACTAGCGGGAAGCCGGGATACGCAGTATTTT. It encodes CASSRLAGSRDTQYF.

This rearrangement joins TRBV11-2 to TRBJ2-2; D might be TRBD1 (5 bases). V lost 7 bases, J lost 6 bases, and 15 bases lay in between. CDR3 length: 14 amino acids. The germline gives CDR1 SGHAT, CDR2 FQNNGV. CDR3: CASNLEWGAGELFF. CDR3 DNA: TGTGCCAGCAACCTCGAATGGGGCGCCGGGGAGCTGTTTTTT.

The V gene is TRBV7-3, the J gene TRBJ2-1; 8 nucleotides align to TRBD2. V lost 2 bases to trimming and J lost 4 bases; unmatched junction nucleotides: 4. In germline, CDR1 is SGHTA, CDR2 FQGTGA. The CDR3 runs 15 residues. CDR3 bases: TGTGCCAGCAGCTTATCCCCGGGAGGGTACAATGAGCAGTTCTTC. Translated: CASSLSPGGYNEQFF.

V is TRBV5-5 and J is TRBJ2-7; TRBD1 matches 10 bases. V lost 6 bases and J lost 2; bases outside the gene matches: 5. The CDR3 has 14 residues. Per the germline V gene, CDR1 is SGHKS and CDR2 is YYEKEE (reference sequence). The CDR3: CASTMDRGTYEQYF. CDR3 DNA sequence: TGTGCCAGCACCATGGACAGGGGGACCTACGAGCAGTACTTC.